Following are 32 T cell receptor beta chains from one sample sequenced in a study of blood T cell repertoires in COVID-19. TCRdb keeps only in-frame clones here, not all; method: immunoSEQ multiplex PCR. The sample consists of about 190,000 clones, 90% of them appearing once. Sequenced sample: peripheral blood. Receptors originate from a man in his forties or fifties with acute or convalescent COVID-19.

J is TRBJ2-1 and V is TRBV6-2 or TRBV6-3; D unresolved. The CDR3 length is 13 residues. Trimming removed 2 bases from V and 9 bases from J, with 11 bases in between. Germline CDR1 MNHEY, CDR2 SVGEGT. CDR3 protein: CASSYAPLSEQFF. The CDR3 region has the DNA TGTGCCAGCAGTTACGCCCCACTAAGTGAGCAGTTCTTC.

The chain combines TRBV30 with TRBJ2-1; D unresolved. The germline V gene has CDR1 GTSNPN and CDR2 SVGIG (reference sequence). This CDR3 comprises 11 residues. The V gene lost 4 bases and the J gene lost 5 bases, with 6 bases spanning the gap. For the CDR3, the DNA is TGTGCCTGGACCCCAAACAATGAGCAGTTCTTC. Amino acids: CAWTPNNEQFF.

The gene calls are TRBV7-9 and TRBJ2-7, with D possibly TRBD1 on 6 matching bases. The CDR3 is 15 residues long. Germline V gene data show CDR1 as SEHNR and CDR2 as FQNEAQ (reference sequence). V was shortened by 1 base and J by 0 bases, with 10 bases between the two germline ends. The CDR3 protein is CASSLEQDSSYEQYF. CDR3 DNA sequence: TGTGCCAGCAGCTTAGAGCAGGACAGCTCCTACGAGCAGTACTTC.

This clone was seen only once. The genes are TRBV5-6 and TRBJ1-1; 9 nucleotides line up with TRBD1. CDR1 SGHDT and CDR2 YYEEEE come from the germline V gene. The V segment lost 4 bases and the J segment 2 bases; nucleotides outside the gene matches: 6. CDR3 size: 15 residues. The CDR3, as DNA: TGTGCCAGCAGCCCCAAGACAGGGGGTAACACTGAAGCTTTCTTT. It is translated as CASSPKTGGNTEAFF.

The gene calls are TRBV10-3 and TRBJ2-3; the match to TRBD2 covers 9 bases. Germline V lookup: CDR1 ENHRY, CDR2 SYGVKD. This CDR3 is 16 amino acids long. V shed 6 bases and J 2 bases; nucleotides not matched to a gene: 9. Here the CDR3 reads CAISPGLATVTDTQYF. The DNA of the CDR3 is TGTGCCATCAGCCCGGGACTAGCTACCGTCACAGATACGCAGTATTTT.

The chain employs TRBV5-1 and TRBJ2-3; tentatively, D is TRBD1 (6 bases). CDR3 length equals 17 residues. In germline, CDR1 is SGHRS, CDR2 YFSETQ. Trimming stripped 1 base from V and 8 bases from J, with 23 bases between. CDR3: CASSLLSDSLTEGTQYF. CDR3 coding DNA: TGCGCCAGCAGCTTGTTGTCGGACAGCTTGACCGAGGGTACGCAGTATTTT.

V usage is TRBV5-8 and J usage is TRBJ2-6; 7 nucleotides agree with TRBD1. The CDR3 is made up of 15 amino acids. Germline V gene lookup returns CDR1 SGHTS and CDR2 YDEGEE. V gave up 2 bases and J gave up 2 bases; unmatched junction bases: 1. The CDR3 loop reads CASSFQGAGANVLTF. DNA of the CDR3: TGTGCCAGCAGCTTCCAGGGGGCTGGGGCCAACGTCCTGACTTTC.

The CDR3 loop is CASSHRGESNEKLFF. The DNA for the CDR3 is TGTGCCAGCTCCCACCGCGGGGAATCGAATGAAAAACTGTTTTTT. The V and J genes are TRBV18 and TRBJ1-4, with D uncertain. This CDR3 comprises 15 residues. The germline V and J ends were trimmed by 6 bases and 5 bases, with 16 bases remaining between them. The germline V gene encodes CDR1 KGHSH and CDR2 LQKENI.

The genes are TRBV28 and TRBJ2-3; 9 bases agree with TRBD2. After removal of 3 bases from V and 1 base from J, the junction contained 2 bases not matched to a gene. The CDR3 contains 15 residues. CDR1 is MDHEN, CDR2 SYDVKM, per germline. CDR3 nucleotides: TGTGCCAGCAGTTTCGGCGGGAGGGGCACAGATACGCAGTATTTT. Its protein is CASSFGGRGTDTQYF. The complete variable domain, with remaining parts taken from reference TRBV28 and TRBJ2-3, reads DVKVTQSSRYLVKRTGEKVFLECVQDMDHENMFWYRQDPGLGLRLIYFSYDVKMKEKGDIPEGYSVSREKKERFSLILESASTNQTSMYLCASSFGGRGTDTQYFGPGTRLTVL.

The V call is TRBV7-9, the J call TRBJ2-2; TRBD1 is a possible D gene (6 bases). Per germline, CDR1 SEHNR and CDR2 FQNEAQ (reference sequence). There are 14 residues in the CDR3. V shed 3 bases and J shed 6 bases, with 11 bases lying between them. The CDR3 DNA sequence: TGTGCCAGCAGCTTTTCAGGGGCGCCCGGGGAGCTGTTTTTT. It is translated as CASSFSGAPGELFF.

V gene TRBV7-2 combines with J gene TRBJ2-7, with a possible D match to TRBD2 (5 bases). CDR3 length equals 15 residues. Germline lookup yields CDR1 SGHTA and CDR2 FQGNSA. V was pared by 1 base and J by 6 bases, with 16 bases between. The CDR3 spells CASSLGPHRRGEQYF. CDR3 bases: TGTGCCAGCAGCTTAGGGCCACACCGCCGGGGCGAGCAGTACTTC. The whole variable domain, remainder taken from reference TRBV7-2 and TRBJ2-7, is GAGVSQSPSNKVTEKGKDVELRCDPISGHTALYWYRQSLGQGLEFLIYFQGNSAPDKSGLPSDRFSAERTGGSVSTLTIQRTQQEDSAVYLCASSLGPHRRGEQYFGPGTRLTVT.

The chain couples TRBV7-2 to TRBJ2-1, with 7 nucleotides matching TRBD1. V was pared by 7 bases and J by 0 bases, with 3 bases of the junction left unmatched. CDR1 and CDR2 (germline): SGHTA, FQGNSA. The CDR3 extends over 14 amino acids. CDR3 loop: CASIRDSSYNEQFF. CDR3 sequence (DNA): TGTGCCAGCATCCGGGACAGCTCCTACAATGAGCAGTTCTTC.

The chain uses TRBV6-4 and TRBJ2-1; a possible D gene is TRBD2 (6 bases). This CDR3 has 14 amino acids. Germline V CDR1 and CDR2: MRHNA, SNTAGT. V lost 4 bases to trimming and J lost 1 base, with 8 bases between them. The CDR3, as DNA: TGTGCCAGCAGTGCGGGAGTTTCCTACAATGAGCAGTTCTTC. It codes for CASSAGVSYNEQFF.

The chain couples TRBV7-2 to TRBJ1-4; a possible D gene is TRBD1 (5 bases). This CDR3 is 15 amino acids long. Looked up from germline, CDR1 is SGHTA and CDR2 is FQGNSA. V was pared by 3 bases and J by 5 bases, with 13 bases between. The CDR3 spells CASSFKSRTNEKLFF. The CDR3 region has the DNA TGTGCCAGCAGCTTTAAGTCGCGGACAAATGAAAAACTGTTTTTT.

V usage is TRBV6-5 and J usage is TRBJ1-5, with TRBD1 matching 9 bases. CDR3 length equals 14 residues. Germline trimming cut 5 bases from V and 6 bases from J; bases unmatched to any gene: 5. Germline V gene data show CDR1 as MNHEY and CDR2 as SVGAGI. CDR3 sequence: CASSPTGGGQPQHF. In DNA, the CDR3 is TGTGCCAGCAGTCCCACAGGGGGCGGTCAGCCCCAGCATTTT.

The chain combines TRBV9 with TRBJ2-7; 10 bases are shared with TRBD1. The CDR3 runs to 14 residues. Losses at the gene ends were 0 bases for V and 7 bases for J; bases not matched to a gene: 4. Looked up from germline, CDR1 is SGDLS and CDR2 is YYNGEE. The CDR3 is CASSVDGTGDEQYF. In DNA form, the CDR3 reads TGTGCCAGCAGCGTAGACGGGACAGGGGATGAGCAGTACTTC.

This rearrangement joins TRBV29-1 to TRBJ2-3; TRBD2 matches 11 bases. V trimming: 6 bases; J trimming: 3 bases; junction bases outside the gene matches: 8. The CDR3 loop spans 15 amino acids. Germline loops: CDR1 SQVTM, CDR2 ANQGSEA. CDR3 nucleotide sequence: TGCAGCGTACTACTAGCGGGAGATGGTACAGATACGCAGTATTTT. This translates into CSVLLAGDGTDTQYF.

This chain joins TRBV28 and TRBJ1-1; D ambiguous. Per the germline V gene, CDR1 is MDHEN and CDR2 is SYDVKM. The CDR3 extends over 13 amino acids. Trimming took off 4 bases at V and 2 bases at J, with 8 bases between the two ends. The CDR3, as DNA: TGTGCCAGCAGTTCATCAGAAAACACTGAAGCTTTCTTT. Protein sequence: CASSSSENTEAFF.

This chain's CDR3 is CASSIRGGTYEQYF. The DNA for the CDR3 is TGTGCCAGTAGTATTCGGGGGGGGACCTACGAGCAGTACTTC. The chain is built from TRBV19 and TRBJ2-7; 8 bases match TRBD2. The germline V gene has CDR1 LNHDA and CDR2 SQIVND (reference sequence). Losses at the gene ends were 3 bases for V and 2 bases for J; bases not matched to a gene: 3. The CDR3 is 14 amino acids. Variable domain in full (rest from reference TRBV19 and TRBJ2-7): DGGITQSPKYLFRKEGQNVTLSCEQNLNHDAMYWYRQDPGQGLRLIYYSQIVNDFQKGDIAEGYSVSREKKESFPLTVTSAQKNPTAFYLCASSIRGGTYEQYFGPGTRLTVT.

The V and J genes are TRBV27 and TRBJ1-6; 7 nucleotides align to TRBD1. CDR3 length equals 14 residues. V shed 8 bases and J 8 bases; nucleotides not matched to a gene: 9. The germline gives CDR1 MNHEY, CDR2 SMNVEV (reference sequence). The CDR3 sequence is CASRMTGSDSPLHF. The CDR3 DNA follows: TGTGCCAGCCGAATGACAGGGTCGGATTCACCCCTCCACTTT.

This chain links TRBV7-9 with TRBJ2-5; 7 nucleotides match TRBD1. With V trimmed by 0 bases and J by 3 bases, 1 base remained unmatched. The CDR3 contains 14 residues. Germline V lookup: CDR1 SEHNR, CDR2 FQNEAQ (reference sequence). The CDR3 region is CASSLAGTEETQYF. The CDR3 DNA reads TGTGCCAGCAGCTTAGCCGGGACAGAAGAGACCCAGTACTTC. Full variable domain (outside the CDR3, taken from reference TRBV7-9 and TRBJ2-5): DTGVSQNPRHKITKRGQNVTFRCDPISEHNRLYWYRQTLGQGPEFLTYFQNEAQLEKSRLLSDRFSAERPKGSFSTLEIQRTEQGDSAMYLCASSLAGTEETQYFGPGTRLLVL.

V is TRBV4-2 and J is TRBJ2-5; 13 nucleotides align to TRBD2. Germline V gives CDR1 LGHNA, CDR2 YNFKEQ. This CDR3 is 17 amino acids long. Trimming took 1 base from V and 4 from J; bases not matched to a gene: 6. The CDR3 here is CASSQGTSGRALETQYF. CDR3 nucleotides: TGTGCCAGCAGCCAAGGAACTAGCGGGAGGGCCTTAGAGACCCAGTACTTC.

In its sample, this clone was seen once. This sequence joins TRBV4-3 and TRBJ1-2; D not resolved. CDR3 length: 15 residues. Germline values: CDR1 LGHNA, CDR2 YSLEER. The V and J ends lost 0 bases and 2 bases respectively, with 10 bases between them. CDR3 amino acids: CASSQESTGNYGYTF. DNA of the CDR3: TGCGCCAGCAGCCAAGAATCGACGGGGAACTATGGCTACACCTTC.

The chain recombines TRBV3-1 (or the pseudogene TRBV3-2) with TRBJ2-1, with 7 bases that match TRBD2. V trimming: 4 bases; J trimming: 5 bases; junction bases outside the gene matches: 8. The CDR3 extends over 15 amino acids. The germline V gene encodes CDR1 LGHDT and CDR2 YNNKEL (reference sequence). CDR3 protein: CASSLSWTSDNEQFF. The CDR3 DNA reads TGTGCCAGCAGCCTCTCTTGGACTAGTGACAATGAGCAGTTCTTC.

This chain connects TRBV6-5 to TRBJ1-2, with D possibly being TRBD1 (5 bases). The V gene's germline CDR1 is MNHEY and CDR2 SVGAGI. The CDR3 covers 16 residues. Deletions cut 0 bases from V and 8 bases from J, with 19 bases between. The chain's CDR3 is CASSYSPQARPMGYTF. DNA of the CDR3: TGTGCCAGCAGTTACTCTCCACAGGCCCGACCGATGGGCTACACCTTC.

V and J are TRBV18 and TRBJ2-7; TRBD1 aligns across 9 bases. The CDR3 has 14 amino acids. The trim removed 2 bases at V and 4 bases at J, leaving 3 bases unmatched. Looked up from germline, CDR1 is KGHSH and CDR2 is LQKENI. Here the CDR3 reads CASSPGTGRYEQYF. The CDR3 DNA sequence: TGTGCCAGCTCACCAGGGACAGGGCGGTACGAGCAGTACTTC.

This rearrangement joins TRBV27 to TRBJ1-1; 9 bases match TRBD1. Trimming took 3 bases from V and 1 from J; bases not matched to a gene: 6. Germline CDR1 reads MNHEY; CDR2 reads SMNVEV (reference sequence). CDR3 length: 16 residues. The CDR3: CASSLGTGKGNTEAFF. CDR3 DNA sequence: TGTGCCAGCAGTTTGGGGACAGGGAAGGGGAACACTGAAGCTTTCTTT.

The gene calls are TRBV28 and TRBJ1-4; no clear D gene. Germline CDR1 MDHEN, CDR2 SYDVKM. The germline V and J ends were trimmed by 6 bases and 1 base, with 9 bases remaining between them. The CDR3 extends over 14 amino acids. DNA for the CDR3: TGTGCCAGCAGAAAAGTCGGAACTAATGAAAAACTGTTTTTT. As protein: CASRKVGTNEKLFF.

About this clone itself: Germline and junction disagree at one end, which may indicate a read error. The chain recombines TRBV28 with TRBJ1-2, with no clear D. CDR1 MDHEN and CDR2 SYDVKM come from the germline V gene. The CDR3 totals 16 residues. The CDR3: CASRPILYLTNYGHTF. The CDR3 DNA sequence: TGTGCCAGCAGACCAATCCTTTATCTTACTAACTATGGCCACACCTTC.

DNA for the CDR3: TGTGCCAGCAGCTTAAGTTTATCGGGCACAGATACGCAGTATTTT. This codes for CASSLSLSGTDTQYF. The chain links TRBV7-3 to TRBJ2-3; D call uncertain. This CDR3 comprises 15 residues. Germline CDR1 and CDR2: SGHTA and FQGTGA. Trimming cost V 1 base and J 1 base, with 9 bases left between them.

This sequence joins TRBV7-6 and TRBJ2-5; D unresolved. CDR3 size: 15 residues. V lost 0 bases and J lost 1, with 9 bases in between. Germline-derived CDR1 and CDR2 are SGHVS and FNYEAQ. The CDR3: CASSLAQAVQETQYF. CDR3 nucleotides: TGTGCCAGCAGCTTAGCGCAGGCAGTCCAAGAGACCCAGTACTTC.

This clone has only one observation. The rearrangement joins TRBV7-8 to TRBJ2-2, with D possibly being TRBD1 (6 bases). The CDR3 runs 14 residues. The V end lost 1 base, the J end lost 5 bases, and 8 bases lay between the germline ends. Germline lookup yields CDR1 SGHVS and CDR2 FQNEAQ. CDR3 nucleotides: TGTGCCAGCAGCTTAGGGACAGCTACCGGGGAGCTGTTTTTT. Its protein product is CASSLGTATGELFF.